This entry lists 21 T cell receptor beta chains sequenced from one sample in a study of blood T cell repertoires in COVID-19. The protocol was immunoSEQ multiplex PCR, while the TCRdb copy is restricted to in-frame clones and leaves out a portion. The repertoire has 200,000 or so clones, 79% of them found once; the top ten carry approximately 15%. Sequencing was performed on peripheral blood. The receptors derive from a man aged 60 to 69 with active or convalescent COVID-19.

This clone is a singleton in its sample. Written as DNA, the CDR3 is TGTGCCAGCAGTGAAGGGACTAGAGCAGATACGCAGTATTTT. Its protein is CASSEGTRADTQYF. This rearrangement joins TRBV6-4 to TRBJ2-3; 8 bases align to TRBD2. V was pared by 3 bases and J by 4 bases, with 3 bases of the junction left unmatched. CDR3 length equals 14 residues. Germline-derived CDR1 and CDR2 are MRHNA and SNTAGT.

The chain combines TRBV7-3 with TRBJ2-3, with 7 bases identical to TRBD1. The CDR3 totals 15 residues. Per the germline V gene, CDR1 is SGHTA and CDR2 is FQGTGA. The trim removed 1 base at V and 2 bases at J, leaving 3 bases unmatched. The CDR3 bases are TGTGCCAGCAGCTTAAAGGGGACAGACACAGATACGCAGTATTTT. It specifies CASSLKGTDTDTQYF.

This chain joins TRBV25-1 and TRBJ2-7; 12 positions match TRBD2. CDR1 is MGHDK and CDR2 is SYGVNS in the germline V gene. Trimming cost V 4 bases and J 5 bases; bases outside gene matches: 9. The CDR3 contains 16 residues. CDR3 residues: CASSGTSGRLGNEQYF. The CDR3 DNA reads TGTGCCAGCAGTGGTACTAGCGGGAGGTTGGGGAACGAGCAGTACTTC.

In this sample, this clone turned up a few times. The DNA of the CDR3 is TGTGCCAGCAGCTTAGGACTAACTGGAAACACCATATATTTT. Its translation is CASSLGLTGNTIYF. This chain links TRBV7-3 with TRBJ1-3; D unclear. V lost 2 bases, J lost 2 bases, and 7 bases lay in between. Germline V gene lookup returns CDR1 SGHTA and CDR2 FQGTGA. CDR3 length equals 14 residues. Together with reference TRBV7-3 and TRBJ1-3, the CDR3 gives the full variable domain: GAGVSQTPSNKVTEKGKYVELRCDPISGHTALYWYRQSLGQGPEFLIYFQGTGAADDSGLPNDRFFAVRPEGSVSTLKIQRTERGDSAVYLCASSLGLTGNTIYFGEGSWLTVV.

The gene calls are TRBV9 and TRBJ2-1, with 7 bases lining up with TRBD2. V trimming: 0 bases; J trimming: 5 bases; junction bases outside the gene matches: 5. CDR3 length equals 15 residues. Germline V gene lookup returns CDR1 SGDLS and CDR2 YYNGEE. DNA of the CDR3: TGTGCCAGCAGCGTAGATAGCGGGCCCCACAATGAGCAGTTCTTC. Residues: CASSVDSGPHNEQFF. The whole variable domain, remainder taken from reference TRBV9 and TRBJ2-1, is DSGVTQTPKHLITATGQRVTLRCSPRSGDLSVYWYQQSLDQGLQFLIQYYNGEERAKGNILERFSAQQFPDLHSELNLSSLELGDSALYFCASSVDSGPHNEQFFGPGTRLTVL.

The CDR3 here is CASSPLLTGEQYF. CDR3 sequence (DNA): TGTGCCAGCAGCCCCCTCTTGACGGGCGAGCAGTACTTC. The chain employs TRBV3-1 (or the pseudogene TRBV3-2) and TRBJ2-7; D ambiguous. Per the germline V gene, CDR1 is LGHDT and CDR2 is YNNKEL (reference sequence). Deletions cut 4 bases from V and 6 bases from J, with 13 bases between. The CDR3 runs to 13 residues.

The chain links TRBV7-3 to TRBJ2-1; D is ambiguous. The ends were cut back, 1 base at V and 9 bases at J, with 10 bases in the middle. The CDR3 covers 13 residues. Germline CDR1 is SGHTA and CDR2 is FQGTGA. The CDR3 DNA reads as TGTGCCAGCAGCTTAAGGTCGATGAGTGAGCAGTTCTTC. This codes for CASSLRSMSEQFF. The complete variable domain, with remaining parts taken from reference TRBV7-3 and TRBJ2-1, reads GAGVSQTPSNKVTEKGKYVELRCDPISGHTALYWYRQSLGQGPEFLIYFQGTGAADDSGLPNDRFFAVRPEGSVSTLKIQRTERGDSAVYLCASSLRSMSEQFFGPGTRLTVL.

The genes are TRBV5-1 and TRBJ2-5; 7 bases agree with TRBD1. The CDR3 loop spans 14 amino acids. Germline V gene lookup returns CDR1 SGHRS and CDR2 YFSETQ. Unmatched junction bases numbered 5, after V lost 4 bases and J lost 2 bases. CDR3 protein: CASSAGTAQETQYF. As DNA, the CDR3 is TGCGCCAGCAGCGCAGGGACAGCTCAAGAGACCCAGTACTTC.

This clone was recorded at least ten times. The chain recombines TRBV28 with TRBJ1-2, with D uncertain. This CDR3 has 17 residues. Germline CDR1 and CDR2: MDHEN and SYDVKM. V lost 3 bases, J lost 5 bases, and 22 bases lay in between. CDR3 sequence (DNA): TGTGCCAGCAGTTTCTCTTATGAGTCCCCGGAGACTTATGGCTACACCTTC. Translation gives CASSFSYESPETYGYTF.

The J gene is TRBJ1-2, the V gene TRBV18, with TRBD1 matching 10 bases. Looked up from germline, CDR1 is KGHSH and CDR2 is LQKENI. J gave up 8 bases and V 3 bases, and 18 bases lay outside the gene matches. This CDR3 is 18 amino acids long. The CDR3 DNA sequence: TGTGCCAGCTCACCTCGGGTATCCGGGACAGGGGTTCCGTACGGCTACACCTTC. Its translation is CASSPRVSGTGVPYGYTF.

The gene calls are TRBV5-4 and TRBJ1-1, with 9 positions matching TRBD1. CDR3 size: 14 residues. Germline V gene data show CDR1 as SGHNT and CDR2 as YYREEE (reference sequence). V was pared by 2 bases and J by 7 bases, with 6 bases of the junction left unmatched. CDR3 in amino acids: CASSLRDRVGEAFF. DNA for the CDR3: TGTGCCAGCAGCTTACGGGACAGGGTAGGTGAAGCTTTCTTT.

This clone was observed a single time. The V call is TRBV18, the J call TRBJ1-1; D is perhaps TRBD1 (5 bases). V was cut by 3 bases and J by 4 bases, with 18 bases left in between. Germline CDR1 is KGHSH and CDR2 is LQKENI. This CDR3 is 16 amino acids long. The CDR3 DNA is TGTGCCAGCTCACCTGGGGGGGGATTTGCTGGCACTGAAGCTTTCTTT. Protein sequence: CASSPGGGFAGTEAFF.

CDR3 amino acids: CASSQRLIREDSAGANVLTF. CDR3 DNA: TGCGCCAGCAGCCAAAGACTGATTCGGGAAGACTCCGCTGGGGCCAACGTCCTGACTTTC. The chain combines TRBV4-3 with TRBJ2-6, with D perhaps matching TRBD2 (5 bases). V was cut by 2 bases and J by 2 bases, with 22 bases left in between. CDR1 is LGHNA, CDR2 YSLEER, per germline. This CDR3 is 20 amino acids long.

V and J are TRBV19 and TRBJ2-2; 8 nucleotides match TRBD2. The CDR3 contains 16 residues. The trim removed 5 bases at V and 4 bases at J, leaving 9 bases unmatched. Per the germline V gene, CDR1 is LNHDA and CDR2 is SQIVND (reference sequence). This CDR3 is CASSLAGTAGTGELFF. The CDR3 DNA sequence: TGTGCCAGTAGTTTAGCGGGAACCGCGGGCACCGGGGAGCTGTTTTTT.

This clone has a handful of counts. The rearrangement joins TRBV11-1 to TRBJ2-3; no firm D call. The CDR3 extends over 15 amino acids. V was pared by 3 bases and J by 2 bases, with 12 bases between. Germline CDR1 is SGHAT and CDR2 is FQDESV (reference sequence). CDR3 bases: TGTGCCAGCAGCTTGAGTCGCAACCCCACAGATACGCAGTATTTT. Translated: CASSLSRNPTDTQYF.

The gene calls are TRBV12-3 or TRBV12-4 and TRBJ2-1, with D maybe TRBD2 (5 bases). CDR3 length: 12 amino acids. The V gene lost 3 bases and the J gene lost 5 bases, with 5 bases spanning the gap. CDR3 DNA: TGTGCCAGCAGTTTGAGGGACAATGAGCAGTTCTTC. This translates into CASSLRDNEQFF.

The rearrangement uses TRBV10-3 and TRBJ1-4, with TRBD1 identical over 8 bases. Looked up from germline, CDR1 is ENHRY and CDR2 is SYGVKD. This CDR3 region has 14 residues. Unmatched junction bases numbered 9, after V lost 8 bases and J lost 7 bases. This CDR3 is CAISEDRAGEKLFF. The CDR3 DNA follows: TGTGCCATCTCGGAGGACAGGGCTGGTGAAAAACTGTTTTTT.

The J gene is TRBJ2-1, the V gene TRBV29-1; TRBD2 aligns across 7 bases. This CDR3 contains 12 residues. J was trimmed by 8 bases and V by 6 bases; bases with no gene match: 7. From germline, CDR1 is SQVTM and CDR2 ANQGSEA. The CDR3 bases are TGCAGCGTGGCAGAGGGAGGGGATGAGCAGTTCTTC. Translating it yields CSVAEGGDEQFF.

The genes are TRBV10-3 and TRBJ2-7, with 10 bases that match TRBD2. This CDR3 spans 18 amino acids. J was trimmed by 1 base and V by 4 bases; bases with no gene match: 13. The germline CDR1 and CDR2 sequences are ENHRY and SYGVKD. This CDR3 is CAISGRPSSGRISYEQYF. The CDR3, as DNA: TGTGCCATCAGTGGAAGACCATCTAGCGGGAGAATATCCTACGAGCAGTACTTC.

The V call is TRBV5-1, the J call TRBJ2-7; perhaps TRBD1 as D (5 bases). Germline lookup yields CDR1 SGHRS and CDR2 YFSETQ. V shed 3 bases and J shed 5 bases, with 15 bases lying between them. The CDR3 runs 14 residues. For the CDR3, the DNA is TGCGCCAGCAGCTCGGTAACAGGTGACAACGAGCAGTACTTC. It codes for CASSSVTGDNEQYF.

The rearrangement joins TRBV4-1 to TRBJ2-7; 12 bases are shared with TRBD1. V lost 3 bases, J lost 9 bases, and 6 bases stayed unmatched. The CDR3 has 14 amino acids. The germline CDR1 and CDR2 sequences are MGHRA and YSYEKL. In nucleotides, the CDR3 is TGCGCCAGCAGCCAGCCGGGACAGGGGGCAGTGCAGTACTTC. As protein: CASSQPGQGAVQYF.